Reported below is one TCR beta chain. Participants were placed into cohorts based on the clinical history they reported. The authors' processing: Amplification from reference gene primers served as the basis for estimated nucleated cell counts. Using immunoSEQ multiplex PCR, the repertoire was profiled, and TCRdb retains in-frame clones only, with some absent. V, J and clone size are those of that table, while D and trimming were read from the DNA. The profile shows about 400,000 clones, around 90% of them singletons. This sample is part of a study of blood T cell repertoires in COVID-19. Turning to the study itself: Sample material is recorded as cDNA or gDNA derived from T cells, B-cell-depleted T cells, or PBMCs.

Between the trimmed V and J ends, which lost 0 bases and 2 bases, there was a span of 7 bases. The CDR3 is made up of 14 amino acids. Germline V gene data show CDR1 as LGHDT and CDR2 as YNNKEL (reference sequence). The sequence was collected from a woman younger than 30 with acute COVID-19. V and J are TRBV3-1 (or the pseudogene TRBV3-2) and TRBJ1-1; D might be TRBD1 (6 bases). Sequencing was done on a sample of PBMCs or T cells enriched from blood (not recorded which). This chain's CDR3 is CASSQEGHNTEAFF. In DNA, the CDR3 is TGTGCCAGCAGCCAAGAGGGACACAACACTGAAGCTTTCTTT.